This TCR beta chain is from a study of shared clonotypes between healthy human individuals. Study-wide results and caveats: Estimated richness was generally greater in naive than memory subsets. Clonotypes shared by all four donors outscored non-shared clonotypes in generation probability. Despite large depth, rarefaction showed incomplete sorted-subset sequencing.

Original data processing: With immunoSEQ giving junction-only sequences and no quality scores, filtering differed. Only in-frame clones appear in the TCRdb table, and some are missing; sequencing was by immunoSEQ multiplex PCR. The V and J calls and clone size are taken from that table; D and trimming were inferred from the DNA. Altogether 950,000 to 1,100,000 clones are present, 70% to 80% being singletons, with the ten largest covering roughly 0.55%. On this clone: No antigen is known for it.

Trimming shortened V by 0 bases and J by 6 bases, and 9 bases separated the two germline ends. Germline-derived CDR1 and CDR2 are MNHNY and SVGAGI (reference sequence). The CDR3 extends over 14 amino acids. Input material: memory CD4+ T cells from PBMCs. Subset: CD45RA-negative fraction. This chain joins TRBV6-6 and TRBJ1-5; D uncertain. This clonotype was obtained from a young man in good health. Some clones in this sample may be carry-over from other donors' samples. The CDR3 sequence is CASSYSNGVQPQHF. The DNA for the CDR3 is TGTGCCAGCAGTTACTCGAATGGTGTTCAGCCCCAGCATTTT.